The next 5 T cell receptor beta chains were all read from a single sample in a study of T cell repertoires in cytomegalovirus infection. These TCRs are of unknown antigen specificity. MiXCR, run by TCRdb on the reads, gives a single entry per CDR3 protein. Here the sample spans roughly 700,000 distinct CDR3 sequences, roughly 30% being singletons. Sequencing used cultured PBMCs, obtained from culture after CMV antigen stimulation. The receptors derive from a human donor in good health (CMV status not recorded). Some clones in this sample may be carry-over from other donors' samples.

V is TRBV11-2 and J is TRBJ2-1; 7 bases fit TRBD2. Unmatched junction bases numbered 5, after V lost 0 bases and J lost 9 bases. The CDR3 runs to 14 residues. Germline values: CDR1 SGHAT, CDR2 FQNNGV. This CDR3 reads CASSLEGGRREQFF. CDR3 coding DNA: TGTGCCAGCAGCTTAGAGGGAGGGAGGCGTGAGCAGTTCTTC. Looking up the rest from reference TRBV11-2 and TRBJ2-1 gives the full variable domain: EAGVAQSPRYKIIEKRQSVAFWCNPISGHATLYWYQQILGQGPKLLIQFQNNGVVDDSQLPKDRFSAERLKGVDSTLKIQPAKLEDSAVYLCASSLEGGRREQFFGPGTRLTVL.

This clonotype came up a few times. The rearrangement uses TRBV4-1 and TRBJ1-5; perhaps TRBD1 as D (6 bases). V dropped 2 bases and J dropped 7 bases, with 21 bases sitting between them. This CDR3 spans 17 amino acids. Germline CDR1 reads MGHRA; CDR2 reads YSYEKL. The CDR3 nucleotides are TGCGCCAGCAGCCAACCTAAGGGGGTCGGGGAAAGGCAGCCCCAGCATTTT. This encodes CASSQPKGVGERQPQHF.

The chain recombines TRBV12-3 or TRBV12-4 with TRBJ2-7; 10 bases match TRBD2. This CDR3 has 15 residues. V shed 2 bases and J 5 bases; nucleotides not matched to a gene: 6. This CDR3 reads CASSLRSSGGDEQYF. DNA of the CDR3: TGTGCCAGCAGTTTAAGGTCTAGCGGGGGTGACGAGCAGTACTTC.

The V call is TRBV19, the J call TRBJ1-3, with D uncertain. Germline V gives CDR1 LNHDA, CDR2 SQIVND (reference sequence). Trimming pared 3 bases from V and 1 base from J, leaving 1 base between. This CDR3 is built from 12 residues. The chain's CDR3 is CASSMSGNTIYF. CDR3 in DNA: TGTGCCAGTAGTATGTCTGGAAACACCATATATTTT.

This clonotype has just a few counts. J is TRBJ2-2 and V is TRBV7-6; TRBD2 agrees at 11 bases. CDR1 and CDR2 (germline): SGHVS, FNYEAQ. This CDR3 region has 16 residues. Trimming took 1 base from V and 6 from J; bases not matched to a gene: 4. The CDR3 protein is CASSLGTSGSSGELFF. The CDR3 nucleotides are TGTGCCAGCAGCTTAGGTACTAGCGGGAGTTCCGGGGAGCTGTTTTTT.